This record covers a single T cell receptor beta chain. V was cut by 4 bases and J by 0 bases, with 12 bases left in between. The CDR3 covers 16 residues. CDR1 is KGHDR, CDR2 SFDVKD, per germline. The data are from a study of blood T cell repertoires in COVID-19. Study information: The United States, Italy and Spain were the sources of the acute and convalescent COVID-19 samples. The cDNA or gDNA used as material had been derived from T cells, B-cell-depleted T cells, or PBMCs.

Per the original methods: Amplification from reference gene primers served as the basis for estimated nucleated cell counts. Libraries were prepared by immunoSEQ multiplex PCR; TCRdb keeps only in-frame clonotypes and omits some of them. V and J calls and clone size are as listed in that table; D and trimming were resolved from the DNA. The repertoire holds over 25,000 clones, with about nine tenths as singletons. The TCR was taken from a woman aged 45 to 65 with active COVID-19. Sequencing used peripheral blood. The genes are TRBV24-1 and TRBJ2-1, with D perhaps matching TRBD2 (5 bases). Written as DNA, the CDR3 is TGTGCCACCAGTGAGTCGGACTTGAGCTCCTACAATGAGCAGTTCTTC. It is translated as CATSESDLSSYNEQFF.